What follows are 11 T cell receptor beta chains derived from one specimen sequenced in a study of shared clonotypes between healthy human individuals. Method: immunoSEQ multiplex PCR; TCRdb's copy keeps in-frame clones and lacks some. The sample records millions of clones, 90% to 95% being singletons. Sequenced sample: naive CD4+ T cells sorted from blood. As for subset: CD45RA+ positively selected. These receptors came from a man aged 18 to 29 in good health.

V is TRBV5-4 and J is TRBJ2-1, with TRBD2 matching 10 bases. V lost 4 bases to trimming and J lost 0 bases; unmatched junction nucleotides: 10. Germline values: CDR1 SGHNT, CDR2 YYREEE (reference sequence). CDR3 length equals 18 residues. The CDR3 bases are TGTGCCAGCAGCCCGGCGAGCGGGGGGGCGGCCTCCTACAATGAGCAGTTCTTC. Amino acid sequence: CASSPASGGAASYNEQFF.

J is TRBJ2-5 and V is TRBV12-2. TRBV12-2 is a recognized pseudogene. This CDR3 spans 15 amino acids. The CDR3 here is CASRGTPRPKETQYF. The CDR3 DNA is TGTGCAAGTAGAGGGACCCCCAGACCCAAAGAGACCCAGTACTTC.

The rearrangement joins TRBV5-1 to TRBJ1-2; tentatively, D is TRBD1 (5 bases). Germline V gives CDR1 SGHRS, CDR2 YFSETQ. The CDR3 runs to 14 residues. V lost 0 bases, J lost 8 bases, and 14 bases lay in between. The CDR3 sequence is CASSLAGIPEGYTF. CDR3 nucleotides: TGCGCCAGCAGCTTGGCAGGGATTCCGGAGGGCTACACCTTC.

The V and J genes are TRBV28 and TRBJ2-1, with TRBD1 identical over 10 bases. The CDR3 is 15 residues long. Per germline, CDR1 MDHEN and CDR2 SYDVKM. With 6 bases clipped from V and 4 bases from J, the junction kept 6 bases outside the gene matches. CDR3 in DNA: TGTGCCAGCAGCACCGACAGGGGGCTTTACAATGAGCAGTTCTTC. Its protein is CASSTDRGLYNEQFF.

The V call is TRBV4-3, the J call TRBJ1-5; D gene unclear. This CDR3 is 14 amino acids long. Germline V lookup: CDR1 LGHNA, CDR2 YSLEER. V was clipped by 0 bases and J by 7 bases, with 10 bases between them. CDR3 residues: CASSQDSGRQPQHF. CDR3 in DNA: TGCGCCAGCAGCCAAGATTCGGGGAGGCAGCCCCAGCATTTT.

The J gene is TRBJ1-1, the V gene TRBV28; TRBD1 might be the D (6 bases). Germline CDR1 is MDHEN and CDR2 is SYDVKM. CDR3 size: 15 residues. Trimming shortened V by 5 bases and J by 11 bases, and 24 bases separated the two germline ends. This chain's CDR3 is CASSPDSLGLPYAFF. In nucleotides, the CDR3 is TGTGCCAGCAGTCCGGACAGCCTCGGACTTCCTTACGCTTTCTTT.

The genes are TRBV5-1 and TRBJ1-6; no reliable D call. V was shortened by 0 bases and J by 5 bases, with 6 bases between the two germline ends. Germline V CDR1 and CDR2: SGHRS, YFSETQ. CDR3 size: 14 residues. The CDR3 coding sequence is TGCGCCAGCAGCTTGGGGACCAATAATTCACCCCTCCACTTT. As protein: CASSLGTNNSPLHF.

The chain carries TRBV7-6 and TRBJ2-3; D is uncertain. Looked up from germline, CDR1 is SGHVS and CDR2 is FNYEAQ. V was trimmed by 5 bases and J by 2 bases, leaving 5 bases between them. The CDR3 contains 12 residues. CDR3 nucleotides: TGTGCCAGCAGCCGTCCCACAGATACGCAGTATTTT. Encoded protein: CASSRPTDTQYF.

The chain uses TRBV25-1 and TRBJ2-1; weak D call: TRBD2 (6 bases). This CDR3 is 14 amino acids long. Trimming pared 4 bases from V and 7 bases from J, leaving 14 bases between. Germline loops: CDR1 MGHDK, CDR2 SYGVNS. In nucleotides, the CDR3 is TGTGCCAGCAGTGTGGGGGGATCGGTTAATGAGCAGTTCTTC. Its translation: CASSVGGSVNEQFF.

The chain combines TRBV6-5 with TRBJ1-1, with a tentative D call TRBD1 (5 bases). Trimming shortened V by 4 bases and J by 5 bases, and 11 bases separated the two germline ends. The CDR3 contains 13 residues. CDR1 is MNHEY and CDR2 is SVGAGI in the germline V gene. DNA of the CDR3: TGTGCCAGCAGTTGGGGGAAGGGGACTGAAGCTTTCTTT. Its translation: CASSWGKGTEAFF.

The genes are TRBV18 and TRBJ2-1; 9 bases line up with TRBD2. The germline CDR1 and CDR2 sequences are KGHSH and LQKENI. The CDR3 loop spans 18 amino acids. With 1 base clipped from V and 5 bases from J, the junction kept 12 bases outside the gene matches. The CDR3 DNA reads TGTGCCAGCTCACCACTGGGCGCCGTAGCGGGAGCCCACAATGAGCAGTTCTTC. It is translated as CASSPLGAVAGAHNEQFF.